This TCR beta chain appears in the sequencing data of a study of blood T cell repertoires in COVID-19. Study-level information: Samples taken during acute and convalescent COVID-19 were collected in the United States, Italy and Spain. Sources were T cells, B-cell-depleted T cells, or PBMCs; the material itself was cDNA or gDNA.

After removal of 4 bases from V and 5 bases from J, the junction contained 14 bases not matched to a gene. The CDR3 is 17 amino acids. From germline, CDR1 is SQVTM and CDR2 ANQGSEA. Original handling: Reference gene primer amplification gave nucleated cell count estimates. TCRdb's copy holds only in-frame clones and misses some; the assay was immunoSEQ multiplex PCR. For V, J and clone size, that table is used; D and trimming come from the DNA. The repertoire holds 330,000 or so clones, with about 92% as singletons. Seattle enrolled patients during active infection and tracked them longitudinally. The rearrangement joins TRBV29-1 to TRBJ1-2, with 12 nucleotides matching TRBD1. The sequence was collected from a woman aged 55-69 years with COVID-19, enrolled during active disease. The specimen sequenced was peripheral blood. CDR3 bases: TGCAGCGTTGGTTCCGGGACAGGGGGCATCTTAGGGTATGGCTACACCTTC. Its protein product is CSVGSGTGGILGYGYTF. Supplemented by reference TRBV29-1 and TRBJ1-2, the full variable domain reads SAVISQKPSRDICQRGTSLTIQCQVDSQVTMMFWYRQQPGQSLTLIATANQGSEATYESGFVIDKFPISRPNLTFSTLTVSNMSPEDSSIYLCSVGSGTGGILGYGYTFGSGTRLTVV.